What follows describes a single T cell receptor (beta chain). Its antigen is not identified. The sample comes from a study of T cells in localized non-small cell lung cancer. General observations from the study: Longer overall survival was seen with higher T cell density measured in blood. Sequencing was limited to one tumor region, leaving the possibility of heterogeneity open.

The germline V gene has CDR1 KGHSH and CDR2 LQKENI. The CDR3 extends over 17 amino acids. V was clipped by 1 base and J by 5 bases; unmatched bases: 9. Some clones are missing from TCRdb's copy, which holds only in-frame ones; the method was immunoSEQ multiplex PCR. The repertoire has roughly 33,000 clones, 88% of them found once; the top ten carry 4.2%. The TCR was taken from a woman aged 35 to 75 with stage I lung adenocarcinoma. The chain links TRBV18 to TRBJ2-1; 9 bases are a match to TRBD2. The sequenced sample was peripheral blood, obtained before any cancer treatment. CDR3 sequence: CASSPLMLAGLHNEQFF. CDR3 in DNA: TGTGCCAGCTCACCACTTATGCTAGCGGGGCTCCACAATGAGCAGTTCTTC. Full variable domain (outside the CDR3, taken from reference TRBV18 and TRBJ2-1): NAGVMQNPRHLVRRRGQEARLRCSPMKGHSHVYWYRQLPEEGLKFMVYLQKENIIDESGMPKERFSAEFPKEGPSILRIQQVVRGDSAAYFCASSPLMLAGLHNEQFFGPGTRLTVL.